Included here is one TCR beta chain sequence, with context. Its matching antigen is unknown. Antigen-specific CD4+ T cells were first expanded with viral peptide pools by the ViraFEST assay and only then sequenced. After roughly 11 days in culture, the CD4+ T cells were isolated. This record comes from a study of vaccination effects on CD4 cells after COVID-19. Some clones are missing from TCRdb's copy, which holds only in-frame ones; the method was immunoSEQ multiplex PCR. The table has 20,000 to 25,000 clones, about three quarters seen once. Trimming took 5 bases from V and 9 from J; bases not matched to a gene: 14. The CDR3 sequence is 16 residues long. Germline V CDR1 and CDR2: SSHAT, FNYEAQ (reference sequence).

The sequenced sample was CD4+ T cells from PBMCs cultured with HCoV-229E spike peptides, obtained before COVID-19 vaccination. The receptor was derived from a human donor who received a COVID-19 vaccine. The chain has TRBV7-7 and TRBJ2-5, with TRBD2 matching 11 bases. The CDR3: CASSTDGGLAARAQYF. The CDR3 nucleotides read TGTGCCAGCAGCACCGACGGGGGACTAGCGGCCCGGGCCCAGTACTTC.